The clone carrying this T cell receptor beta chain was recorded a few times. The data were obtained in a study of CD4 and CD8 cells across lung adenocarcinoma regions. TCRdb fed the PCR reads into MiXCR, producing one record per CDR3 protein. This table holds about 10,000 distinct CDR3 sequences, over 45% found once. Donors had localized lung adenocarcinoma, a non-small cell lung cancer. The clonotype comes from a male donor with lung adenocarcinoma. The CD4 and CD8 labels of this study may be unreliable. The specimen sequenced was CD8+ T cells from the margin of a lung tumor.

CDR3 DNA sequence: TGTGCCAGCAGTTTTGGTGCCTATGGCTACACCTTC. This translates into CASSFGAYGYTF. J is TRBJ1-2 and V is TRBV12-3 or TRBV12-4; D is unclear. This CDR3 has 12 residues. The germline V and J ends were trimmed by 3 bases and 4 bases, with 6 bases remaining between them.